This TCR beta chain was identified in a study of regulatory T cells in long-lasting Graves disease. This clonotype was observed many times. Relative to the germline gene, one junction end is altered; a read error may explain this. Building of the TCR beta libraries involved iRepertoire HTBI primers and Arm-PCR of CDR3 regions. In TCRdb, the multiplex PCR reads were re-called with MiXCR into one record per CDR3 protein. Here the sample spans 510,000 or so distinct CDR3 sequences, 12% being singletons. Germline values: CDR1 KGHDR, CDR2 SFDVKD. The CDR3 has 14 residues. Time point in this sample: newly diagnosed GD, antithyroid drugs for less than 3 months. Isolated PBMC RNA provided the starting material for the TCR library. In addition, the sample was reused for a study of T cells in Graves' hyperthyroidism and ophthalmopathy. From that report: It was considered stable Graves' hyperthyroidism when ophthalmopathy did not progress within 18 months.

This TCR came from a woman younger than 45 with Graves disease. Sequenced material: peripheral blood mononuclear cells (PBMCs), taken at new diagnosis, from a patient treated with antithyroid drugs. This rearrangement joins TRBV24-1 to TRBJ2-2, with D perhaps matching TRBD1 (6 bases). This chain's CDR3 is CATGDRLNTGELFF. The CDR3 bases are TGTGCCACCGGTGACAGGTTAAATACCGGGGAGCTGTTTTTT.